The clone carrying this T cell receptor (beta chain) was detected a few times. Its target is unknown. Separate alpha and beta amplification began at the second PCR step. The beta constant-region primer was an equimolar mix of two oligonucleotides covering TRBC1 and TRBC2. The ligated cDNA underwent four PCR rounds using SP2 and nested alpha and beta constant-region primers. Ligation attached a single-stranded oligonucleotide with a 12-nucleotide UMI and the SP2 primer to the cDNA 3' end. TCRdb re-called the UMI-ligation and nested PCR reads with MiXCR, one entry per CDR3 protein. The table lists tens of thousands of distinct CDR3 sequences, 9% of them singletons. The entry originates in a study of naive and memory T cell subsets. V was cut by 3 bases and J by 0 bases, with 11 bases left in between. This CDR3 is 16 amino acids long. Germline V gene sequence: CDR1 MNHNY, CDR2 SVGAGI (reference sequence).

Findings and limits, study-wide: From naive to CM, EM and EMRA, diversity decreased and Gini increased. A few larger clonotypes appeared in naive repertoires, especially CD8, possibly memory cells re-expressing CD45RA.

This receptor was taken from a human donor in good health. Sequenced sample: naive CD8+ T cells from blood. The chain carries TRBV6-6 and TRBJ1-4; D perhaps matches TRBD1 (6 bases). CDR3 bases: TGTGCCAGCAGTTATAACAGGGTGGCAACTAATGAAAAACTGTTTTTT. Translating it yields CASSYNRVATNEKLFF.